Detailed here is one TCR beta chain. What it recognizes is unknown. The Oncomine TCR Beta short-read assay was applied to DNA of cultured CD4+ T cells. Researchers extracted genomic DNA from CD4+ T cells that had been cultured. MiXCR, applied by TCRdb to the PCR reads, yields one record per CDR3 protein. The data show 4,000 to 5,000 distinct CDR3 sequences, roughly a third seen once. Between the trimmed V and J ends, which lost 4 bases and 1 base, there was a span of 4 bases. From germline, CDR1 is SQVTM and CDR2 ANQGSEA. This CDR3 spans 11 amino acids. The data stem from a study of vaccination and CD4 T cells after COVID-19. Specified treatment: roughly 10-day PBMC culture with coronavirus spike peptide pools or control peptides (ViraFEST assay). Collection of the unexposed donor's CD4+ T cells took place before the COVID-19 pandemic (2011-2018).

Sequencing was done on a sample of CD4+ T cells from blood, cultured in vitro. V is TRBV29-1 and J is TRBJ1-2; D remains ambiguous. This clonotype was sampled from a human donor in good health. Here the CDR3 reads CSVVYNYGYTF. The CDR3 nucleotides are TGCAGCGTTGTCTATAACTATGGCTACACCTTC.